The clone carrying this T cell receptor (beta chain) has ten or more counts. The sample comes from a study of T cells in Graves' hyperthyroidism and ophthalmopathy. This CDR3 contains 15 residues. V lost 7 bases and J lost 2; bases outside the gene matches: 10. Germline V gives CDR1 SEHNR, CDR2 FQNEAQ (reference sequence). The TCR beta CDR3 regions underwent amplification using RNA transcripts as the source. HTBI primers were used for first-round RT-PCR of the TCR CDR3. MiXCR, run by TCRdb on the multiplex PCR reads, gives a single entry per CDR3 protein. The sample gives hundreds of thousands of distinct CDR3 sequences, roughly 32% of which show up once; around 31% is in the top ten.

The chain combines TRBV7-9 with TRBJ2-5; 7 bases align to TRBD2. This TCR was recovered from a middle-aged woman with Graves' hyperthyroidism. The sample was blood. The CDR3 here is CASTPTAGIQETQYF. The CDR3 coding sequence is TGTGCCAGCACCCCGACAGCGGGGATACAAGAGACCCAGTACTTC.